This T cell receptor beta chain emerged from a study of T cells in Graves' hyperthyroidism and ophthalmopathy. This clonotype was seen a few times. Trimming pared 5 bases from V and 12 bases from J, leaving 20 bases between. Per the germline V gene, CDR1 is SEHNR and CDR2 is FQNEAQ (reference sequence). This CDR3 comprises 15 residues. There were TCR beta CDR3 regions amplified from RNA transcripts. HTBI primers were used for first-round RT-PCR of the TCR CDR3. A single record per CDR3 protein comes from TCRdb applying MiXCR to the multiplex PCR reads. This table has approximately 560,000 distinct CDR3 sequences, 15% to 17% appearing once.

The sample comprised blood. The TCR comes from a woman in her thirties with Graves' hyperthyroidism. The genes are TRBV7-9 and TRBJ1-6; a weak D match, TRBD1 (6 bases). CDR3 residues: CASSDRDKPRGPLHF. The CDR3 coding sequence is TGTGCCAGCAGCGACCGGGACAAACCTCGCGGACCCCTCCACTTT.